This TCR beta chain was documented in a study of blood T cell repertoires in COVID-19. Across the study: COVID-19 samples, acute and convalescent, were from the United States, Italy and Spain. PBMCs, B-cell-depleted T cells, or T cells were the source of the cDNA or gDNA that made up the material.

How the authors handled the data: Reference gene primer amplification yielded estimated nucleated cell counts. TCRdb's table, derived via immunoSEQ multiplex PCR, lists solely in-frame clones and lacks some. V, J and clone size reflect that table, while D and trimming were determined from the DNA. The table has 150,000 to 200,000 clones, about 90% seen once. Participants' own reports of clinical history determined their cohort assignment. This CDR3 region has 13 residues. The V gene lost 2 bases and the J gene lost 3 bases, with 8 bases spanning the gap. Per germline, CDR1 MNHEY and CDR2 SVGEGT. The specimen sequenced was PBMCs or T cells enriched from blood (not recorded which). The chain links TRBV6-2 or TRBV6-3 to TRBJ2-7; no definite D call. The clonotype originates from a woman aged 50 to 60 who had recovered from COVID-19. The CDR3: CASSYQRHYEQYF. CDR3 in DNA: TGTGCCAGCAGTTACCAACGACACTACGAGCAGTACTTC.